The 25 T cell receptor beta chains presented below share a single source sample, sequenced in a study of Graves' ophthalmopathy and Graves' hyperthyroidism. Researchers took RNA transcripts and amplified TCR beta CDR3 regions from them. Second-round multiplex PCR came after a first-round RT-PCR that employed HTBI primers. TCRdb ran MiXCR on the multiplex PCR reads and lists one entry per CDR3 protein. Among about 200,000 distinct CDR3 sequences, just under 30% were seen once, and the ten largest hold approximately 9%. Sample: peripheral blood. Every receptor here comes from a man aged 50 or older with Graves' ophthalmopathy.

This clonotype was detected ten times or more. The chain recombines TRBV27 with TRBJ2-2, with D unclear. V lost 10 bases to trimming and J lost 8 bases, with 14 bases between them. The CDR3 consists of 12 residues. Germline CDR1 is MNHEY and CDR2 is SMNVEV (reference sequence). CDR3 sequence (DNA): TGTGCCACCTTCTCTGGCTCGGGGGAGCTGTTTTTT. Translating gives CATFSGSGELFF.

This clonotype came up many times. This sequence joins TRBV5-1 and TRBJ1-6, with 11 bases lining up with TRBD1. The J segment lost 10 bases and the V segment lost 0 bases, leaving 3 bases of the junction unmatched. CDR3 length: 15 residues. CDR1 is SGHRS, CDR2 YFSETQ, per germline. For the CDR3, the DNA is TGCGCCAGCAGCTTGGATGGACAGGGGGCATCACCCCTCCACTTT. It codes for CASSLDGQGASPLHF.

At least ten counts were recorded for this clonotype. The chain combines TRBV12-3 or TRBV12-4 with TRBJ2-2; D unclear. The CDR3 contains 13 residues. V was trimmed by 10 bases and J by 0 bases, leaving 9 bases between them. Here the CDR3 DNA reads TGTGCCACCGCCGATACGAACACCGGGGAGCTGTTTTTT. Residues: CATADTNTGELFF.

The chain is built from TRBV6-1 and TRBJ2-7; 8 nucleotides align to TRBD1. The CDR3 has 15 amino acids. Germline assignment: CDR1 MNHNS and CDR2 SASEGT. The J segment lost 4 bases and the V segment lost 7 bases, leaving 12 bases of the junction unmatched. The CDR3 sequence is CASTKGQGKGYEQYF. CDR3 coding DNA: TGTGCCAGCACGAAAGGACAGGGTAAAGGGTACGAGCAGTACTTC.

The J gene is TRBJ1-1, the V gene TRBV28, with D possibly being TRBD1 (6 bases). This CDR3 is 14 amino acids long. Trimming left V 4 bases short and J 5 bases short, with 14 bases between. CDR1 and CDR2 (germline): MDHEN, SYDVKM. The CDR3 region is CASSSPQGRTEAFF. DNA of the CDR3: TGTGCCAGCAGTTCTCCCCAGGGGCGTACTGAAGCTTTCTTT.

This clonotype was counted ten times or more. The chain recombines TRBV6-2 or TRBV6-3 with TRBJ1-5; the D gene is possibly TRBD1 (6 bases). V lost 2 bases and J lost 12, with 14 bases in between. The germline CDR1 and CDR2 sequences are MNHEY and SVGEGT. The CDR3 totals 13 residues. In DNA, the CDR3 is TGTGCCAGCAGTTACATACGGAGGGGGAACCAGCATTTT. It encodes CASSYIRRGNQHF.

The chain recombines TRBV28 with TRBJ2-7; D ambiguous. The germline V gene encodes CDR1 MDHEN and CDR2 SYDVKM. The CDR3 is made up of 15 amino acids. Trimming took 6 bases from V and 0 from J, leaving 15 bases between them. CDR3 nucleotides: TGTGCCAGCAGCACGGTAGGGCTATCCTCCTACGAGCAGTACTTC. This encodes CASSTVGLSSYEQYF.

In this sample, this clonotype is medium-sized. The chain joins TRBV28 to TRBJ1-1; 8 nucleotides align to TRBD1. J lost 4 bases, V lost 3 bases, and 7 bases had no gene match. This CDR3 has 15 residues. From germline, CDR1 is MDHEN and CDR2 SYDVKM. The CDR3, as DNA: TGTGCCAGCAGTTTCCAAACAGGGGGGGGCACTGAAGCTTTCTTT. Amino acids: CASSFQTGGGTEAFF.

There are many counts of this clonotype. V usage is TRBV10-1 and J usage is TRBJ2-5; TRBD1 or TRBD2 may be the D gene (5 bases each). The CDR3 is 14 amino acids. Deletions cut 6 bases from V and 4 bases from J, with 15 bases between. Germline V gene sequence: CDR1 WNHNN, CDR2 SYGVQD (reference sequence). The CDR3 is CASSTGADRETQYF. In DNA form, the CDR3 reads TGCGCCAGCAGCACCGGGGCGGACCGAGAGACCCAGTACTTC.

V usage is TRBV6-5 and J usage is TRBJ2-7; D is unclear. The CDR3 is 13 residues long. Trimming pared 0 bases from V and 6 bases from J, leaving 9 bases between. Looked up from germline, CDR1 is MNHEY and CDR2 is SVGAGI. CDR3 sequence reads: CASSYSPIFEQYF. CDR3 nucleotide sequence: TGTGCCAGCAGTTACTCCCCAATATTCGAGCAGTACTTC.

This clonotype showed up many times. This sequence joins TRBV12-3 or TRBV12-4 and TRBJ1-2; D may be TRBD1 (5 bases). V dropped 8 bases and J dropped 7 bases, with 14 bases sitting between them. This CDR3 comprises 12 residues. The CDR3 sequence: CASGSGSGGYTF. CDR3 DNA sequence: TGTGCCAGCGGTTCAGGGTCGGGTGGCTACACCTTC.

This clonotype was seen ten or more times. CDR3 bases: TGTGCCAGTAGTATAGCGAAGGTTACCAAAAACATTCAGTACTTC. The encoded protein is CASSIAKVTKNIQYF. The gene calls are TRBV19 and TRBJ2-4; D is ambiguous. CDR1 and CDR2 (germline): LNHDA, SQIVND (reference sequence). V was shortened by 1 base and J by 2 bases, with 9 bases between the two germline ends. This CDR3 has 15 amino acids.

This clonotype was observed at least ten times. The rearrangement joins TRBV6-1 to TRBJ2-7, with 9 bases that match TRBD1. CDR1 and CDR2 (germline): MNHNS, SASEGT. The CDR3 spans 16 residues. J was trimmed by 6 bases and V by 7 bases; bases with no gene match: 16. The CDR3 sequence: CASKGAGGQGTFEQYF. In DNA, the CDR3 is TGTGCCAGCAAAGGGGCCGGAGGACAGGGGACTTTCGAGCAGTACTTC.

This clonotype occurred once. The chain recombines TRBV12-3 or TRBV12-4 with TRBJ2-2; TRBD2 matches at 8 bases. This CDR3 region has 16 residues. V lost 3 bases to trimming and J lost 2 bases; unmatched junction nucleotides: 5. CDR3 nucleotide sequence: TGTGCCAGCAGTTTCTGGCGGGGGGCCAACACCGGGGAGCTGTTTTTT. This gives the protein CASSFWRGANTGELFF.

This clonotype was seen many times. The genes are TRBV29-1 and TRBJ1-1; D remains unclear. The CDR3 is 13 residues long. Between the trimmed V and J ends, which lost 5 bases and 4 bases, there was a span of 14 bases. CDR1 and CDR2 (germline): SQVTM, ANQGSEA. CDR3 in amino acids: CSVHPREGTEAFF. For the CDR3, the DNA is TGCAGCGTTCACCCAAGGGAAGGCACTGAAGCTTTCTTT.

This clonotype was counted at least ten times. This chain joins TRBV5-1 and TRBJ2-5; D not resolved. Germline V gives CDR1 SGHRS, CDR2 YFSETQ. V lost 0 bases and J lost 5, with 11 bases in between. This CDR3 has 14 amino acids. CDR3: CASSLAAFPETQYF. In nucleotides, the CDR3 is TGCGCCAGCAGCTTGGCAGCTTTCCCGGAGACCCAGTACTTC. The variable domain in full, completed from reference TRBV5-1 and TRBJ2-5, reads KAGVTQTPRYLIKTRGQQVTLSCSPISGHRSVSWYQQTPGQGLQFLFEYFSETQRNKGNFPGRFSGRQFSNSRSEMNVSTLELGDSALYLCASSLAAFPETQYFGPGTRLLVL.

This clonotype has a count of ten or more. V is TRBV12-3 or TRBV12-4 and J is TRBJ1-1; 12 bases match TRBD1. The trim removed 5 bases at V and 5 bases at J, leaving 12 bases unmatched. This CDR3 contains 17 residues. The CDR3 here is CASSPPGQGAPGTEAFF. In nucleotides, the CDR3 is TGTGCCAGCAGTCCGCCGGGACAGGGGGCGCCGGGAACTGAAGCTTTCTTT.

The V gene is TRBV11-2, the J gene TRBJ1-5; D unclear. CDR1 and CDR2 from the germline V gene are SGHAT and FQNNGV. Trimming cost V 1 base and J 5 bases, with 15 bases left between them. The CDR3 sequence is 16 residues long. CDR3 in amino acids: CASSLGVGFTHQPQHF. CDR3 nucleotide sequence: TGTGCCAGCAGCTTAGGAGTGGGCTTTACCCATCAGCCCCAGCATTTT. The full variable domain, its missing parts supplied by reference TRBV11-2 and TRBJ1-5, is EAGVAQSPRYKIIEKRQSVAFWCNPISGHATLYWYQQILGQGPKLLIQFQNNGVVDDSQLPKDRFSAERLKGVDSTLKIQPAKLEDSAVYLCASSLGVGFTHQPQHFGDGTRLSIL.

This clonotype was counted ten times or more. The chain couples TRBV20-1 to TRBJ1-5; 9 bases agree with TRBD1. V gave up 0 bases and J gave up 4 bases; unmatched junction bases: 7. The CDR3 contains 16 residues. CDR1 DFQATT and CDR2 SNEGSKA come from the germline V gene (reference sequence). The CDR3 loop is CSARDYGTGRNQPQHF. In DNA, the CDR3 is TGCAGTGCTAGAGATTACGGGACAGGGCGGAATCAGCCCCAGCATTTT.

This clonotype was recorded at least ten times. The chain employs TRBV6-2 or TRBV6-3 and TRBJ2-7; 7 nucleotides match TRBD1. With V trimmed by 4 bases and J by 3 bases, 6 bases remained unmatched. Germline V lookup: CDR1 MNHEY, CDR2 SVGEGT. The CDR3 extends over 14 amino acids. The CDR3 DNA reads TGTGCCAGCAGTTTCGGGACAGCAGACTACGAGCAGTACTTC. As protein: CASSFGTADYEQYF.

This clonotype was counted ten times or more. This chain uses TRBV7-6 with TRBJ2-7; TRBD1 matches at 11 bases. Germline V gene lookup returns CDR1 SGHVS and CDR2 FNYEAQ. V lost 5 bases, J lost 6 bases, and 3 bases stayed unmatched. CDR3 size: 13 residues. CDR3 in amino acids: CASSQGTGGEQYF. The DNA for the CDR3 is TGTGCCAGCAGCCAAGGGACAGGGGGCGAGCAGTACTTC. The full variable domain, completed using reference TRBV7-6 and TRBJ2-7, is GAGVSQSPRYKVTKRGQDVALRCDPISGHVSLYWYRQALGQGPEFLTYFNYEAQQDKSGLPNDRFSAERPEGSISTLTIQRTEQRDSAMYRCASSQGTGGEQYFGPGTRLTVT.

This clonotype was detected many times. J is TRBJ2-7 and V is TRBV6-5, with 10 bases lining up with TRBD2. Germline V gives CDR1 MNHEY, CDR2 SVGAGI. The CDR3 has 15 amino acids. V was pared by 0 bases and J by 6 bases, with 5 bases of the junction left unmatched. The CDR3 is CASSYSPGLATEQYF. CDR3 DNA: TGTGCCAGCAGTTACTCCCCGGGACTAGCGACCGAGCAGTACTTC.

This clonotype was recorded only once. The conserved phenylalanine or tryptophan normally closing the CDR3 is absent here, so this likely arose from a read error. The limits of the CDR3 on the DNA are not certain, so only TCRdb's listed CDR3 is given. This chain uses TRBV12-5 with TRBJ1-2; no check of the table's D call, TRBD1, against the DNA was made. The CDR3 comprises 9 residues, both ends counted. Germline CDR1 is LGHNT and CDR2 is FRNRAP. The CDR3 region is CASGSQDRR.

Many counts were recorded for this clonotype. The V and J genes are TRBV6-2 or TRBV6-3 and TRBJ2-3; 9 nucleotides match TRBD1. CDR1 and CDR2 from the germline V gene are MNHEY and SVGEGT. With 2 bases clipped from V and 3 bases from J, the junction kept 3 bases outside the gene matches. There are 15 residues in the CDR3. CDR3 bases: TGTGCCAGCAGTTACCCAGGACAGGGGACAGATACGCAGTATTTT. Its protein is CASSYPGQGTDTQYF.

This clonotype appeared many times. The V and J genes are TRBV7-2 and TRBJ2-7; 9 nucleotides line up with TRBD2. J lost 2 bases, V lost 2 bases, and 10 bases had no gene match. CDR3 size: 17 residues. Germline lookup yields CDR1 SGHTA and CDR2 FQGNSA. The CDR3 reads CASSLRPSAGGPYEQYF. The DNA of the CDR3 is TGTGCCAGCAGCTTACGCCCGAGCGCGGGAGGGCCCTACGAGCAGTACTTC.